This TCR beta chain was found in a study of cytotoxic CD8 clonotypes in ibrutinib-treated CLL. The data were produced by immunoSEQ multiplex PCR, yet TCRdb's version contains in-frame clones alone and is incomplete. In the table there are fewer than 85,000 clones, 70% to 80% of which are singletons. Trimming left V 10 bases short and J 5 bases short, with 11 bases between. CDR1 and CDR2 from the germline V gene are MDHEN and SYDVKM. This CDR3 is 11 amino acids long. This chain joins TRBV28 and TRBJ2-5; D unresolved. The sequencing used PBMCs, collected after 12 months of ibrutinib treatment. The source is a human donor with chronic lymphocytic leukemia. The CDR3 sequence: CATSQFETQYF. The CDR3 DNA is TGTGCCACCTCCCAGTTTGAGACCCAGTACTTC.